This T cell receptor (beta chain) was recovered during a study of blood T cell repertoires in COVID-19. This clone has a handful of counts. Methods used by the authors: By means of reference gene primer amplification, nucleated cell counts were estimated. The assay was immunoSEQ multiplex PCR, and TCRdb's table has in-frame clones only and misses some. The V and J calls and clone size are taken from that table; D and trimming were inferred from the DNA. This repertoire shows some 260,000 clones, more than 65% found once; its top ten account for roughly 3%. V lost 0 bases to trimming and J lost 3 bases, with 14 bases between them. The CDR3 sequence is 16 residues long. CDR1 and CDR2 from the germline V gene are MNHEY and SVGAGI.

Sequenced input: peripheral blood. This TCR was sampled from a woman aged 18-30 years with acute or convalescent COVID-19. The chain uses TRBV6-5 and TRBJ1-1; possible D gene TRBD1, 6 bases. Written as DNA, the CDR3 is TGTGCCAGCAGTTACTCGATGATACAGGGCGACACTGAAGCTTTCTTT. This encodes CASSYSMIQGDTEAFF.